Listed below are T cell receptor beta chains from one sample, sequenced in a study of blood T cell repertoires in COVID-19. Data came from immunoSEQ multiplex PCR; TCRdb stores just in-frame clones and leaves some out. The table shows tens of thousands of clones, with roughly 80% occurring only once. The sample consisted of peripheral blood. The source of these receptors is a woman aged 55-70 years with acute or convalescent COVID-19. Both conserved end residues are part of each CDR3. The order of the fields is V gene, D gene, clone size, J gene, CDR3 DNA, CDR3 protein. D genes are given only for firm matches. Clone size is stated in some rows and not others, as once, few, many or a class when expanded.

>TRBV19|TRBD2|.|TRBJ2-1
TGTGCCAGTAGCCCACTAGCGGCATCCTACAATGAGCAGTTCTTC
CASSPLAASYNEQFF
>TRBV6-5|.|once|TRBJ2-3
TGTGCCAGCAATATTGACTGGGGCACAGATACGCAGTATTTT
CASNIDWGTDTQYF
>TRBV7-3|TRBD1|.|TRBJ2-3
TGTGCCAGCAGCTTAGTCCAGGGGGACACAGATACGCAGTATTTT
CASSLVQGDTDTQYF
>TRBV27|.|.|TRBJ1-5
TGTGCCAGCAGTCCCTGGGGGGAGCTAAATCAGCCCCAGCATTTT
CASSPWGELNQPQHF
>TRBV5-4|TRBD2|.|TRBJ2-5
TGTGCCAGCAGGAAGGGACTAGACAAAGAGACCCAGTACTTC
CASRKGLDKETQYF
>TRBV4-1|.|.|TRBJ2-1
TGCGCCAGCAGCCAAGTCTTACAGCCCTACAATGAGCAGTTCTTC
CASSQVLQPYNEQFF
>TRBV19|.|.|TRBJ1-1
TGTGCCAGTAGTAAGTTACAGAGTTTGAACACTGAAGCTTTCTTT
CASSKLQSLNTEAFF
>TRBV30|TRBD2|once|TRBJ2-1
TGTGCCTGGGCCGCCCTAGCGGGAGGTCGCAATGAGCAGTTCTTC
CAWAALAGGRNEQFF
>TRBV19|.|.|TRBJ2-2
TGTGCCAGTACCCTAGGGACACTAAACACCGGGGAGCTGTTTTTT
CASTLGTLNTGELFF
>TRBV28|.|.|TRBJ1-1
TGTGCCAGCAGTGTAGGGGGATATCAAGGTACTTTCTTT
CASSVGGYQGTFF
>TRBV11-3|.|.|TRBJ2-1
TGTGCCAGCAGCTTAGATACAAGCGGGTCCTACAATGAGCAGTTCTTC
CASSLDTSGSYNEQFF
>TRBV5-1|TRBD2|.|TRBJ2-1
TGCGCCAGCACCCCGTGGACTAGCTCCTACAATGAGCAGTTCTTC
CASTPWTSSYNEQFF
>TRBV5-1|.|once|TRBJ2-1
TGCGCCAGCAGCTCGGACTCACTTTTTGAGCAGTTCTTC
CASSSDSLFEQFF
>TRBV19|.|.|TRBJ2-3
TGTGCCAGTAGTCTGTCCCACCGCGGGAAGCGCGGGGTCACAGATACGCAGTATTTT
CASSLSHRGKRGVTDTQYF
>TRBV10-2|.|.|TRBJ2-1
TGCGCCAGCAGTGGTAAGCGGCCTACCTACAATGAGCAGTTCTTC
CASSGKRPTYNEQFF
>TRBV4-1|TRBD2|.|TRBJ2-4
TGCGCCAGCAGCCTCGGACTAGGGCAACCGGTAGCCAAAAACATTCAGTACTTC
CASSLGLGQPVAKNIQYF
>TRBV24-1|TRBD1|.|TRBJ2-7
TGTGCCACCAGCCGGACAGGGTTCGCCGGGGACGAGCAGTACTTC
CATSRTGFAGDEQYF
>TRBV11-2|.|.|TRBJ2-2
TGTGCCAGCAGCTTGGCTAGCGCGAACACCGGGGAGCTGTTTTTT
CASSLASANTGELFF
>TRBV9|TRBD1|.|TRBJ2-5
TGTGCCAGCAGCGTCTCCGGGACAGGGGGTTCGGCCCAAGAGACCCAGTACTTC
CASSVSGTGGSAQETQYF
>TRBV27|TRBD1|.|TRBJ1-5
TGTGCCAGCAGTTTATCTGGGACAGTTTTCCATCAGCCCCAGCATTTT
CASSLSGTVFHQPQHF
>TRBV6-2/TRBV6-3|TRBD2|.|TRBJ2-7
TGTGCCAGCAGTTACGTAGCGGGGGCCTACGAGCAGTACTTC
CASSYVAGAYEQYF
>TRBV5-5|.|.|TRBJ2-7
TGTGCCAGCAGCTTGCCGGGATCGGGGGAGCAGTACTTC
CASSLPGSGEQYF
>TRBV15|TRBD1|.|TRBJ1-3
TGTGCCACCAGCAAGGGGGCCACCATATATTTT
CATSKGATIYF
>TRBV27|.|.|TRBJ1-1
TGTGCCAGCAGTCCTTACCGGCCCACGGGGGAGGGCACTGAAGCTTTCTTT
CASSPYRPTGEGTEAFF
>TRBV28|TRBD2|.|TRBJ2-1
TGTGCCAGCAGTAGGACTAGGCTCTCCTACAATGAGCAGTTCTTC
CASSRTRLSYNEQFF
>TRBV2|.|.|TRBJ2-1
TGTGCCAGCAGTTCGACCCTAGGAAATGAGCAGTTCTTC
CASSSTLGNEQFF
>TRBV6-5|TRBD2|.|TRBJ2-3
TGTGCCAGCAGTACCCGACTAGCCGCAGATACGCAGTATTTT
CASSTRLAADTQYF